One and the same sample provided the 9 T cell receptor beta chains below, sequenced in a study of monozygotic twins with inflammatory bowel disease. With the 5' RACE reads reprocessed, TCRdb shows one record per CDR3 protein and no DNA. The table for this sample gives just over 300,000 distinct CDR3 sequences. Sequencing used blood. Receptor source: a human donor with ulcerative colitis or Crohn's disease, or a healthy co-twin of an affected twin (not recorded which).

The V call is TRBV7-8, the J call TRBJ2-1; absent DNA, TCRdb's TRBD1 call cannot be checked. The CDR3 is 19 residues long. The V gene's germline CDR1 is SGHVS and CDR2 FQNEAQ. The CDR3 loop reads CASSPPRRAGQGFVNEQFF.

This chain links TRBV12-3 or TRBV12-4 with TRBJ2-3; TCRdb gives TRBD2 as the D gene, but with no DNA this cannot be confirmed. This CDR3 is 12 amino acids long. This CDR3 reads CASSLVAGGQYF.

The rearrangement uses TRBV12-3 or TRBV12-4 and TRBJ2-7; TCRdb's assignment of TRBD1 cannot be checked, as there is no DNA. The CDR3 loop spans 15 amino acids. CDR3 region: CASSLTGTGAYEQYF.

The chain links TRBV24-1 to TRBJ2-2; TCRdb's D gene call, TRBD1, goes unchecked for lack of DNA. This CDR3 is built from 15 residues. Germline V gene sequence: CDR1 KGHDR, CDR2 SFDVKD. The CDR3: CATAGVHTNTGELFF.

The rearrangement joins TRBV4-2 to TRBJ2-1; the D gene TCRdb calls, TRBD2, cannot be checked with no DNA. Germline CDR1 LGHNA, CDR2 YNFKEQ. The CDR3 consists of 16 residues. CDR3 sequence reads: CASSQGSSGSYNEQFF.

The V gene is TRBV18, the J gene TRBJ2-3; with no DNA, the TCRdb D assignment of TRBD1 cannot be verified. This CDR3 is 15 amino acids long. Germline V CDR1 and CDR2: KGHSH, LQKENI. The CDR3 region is CASSHSGTEPDTQYF.

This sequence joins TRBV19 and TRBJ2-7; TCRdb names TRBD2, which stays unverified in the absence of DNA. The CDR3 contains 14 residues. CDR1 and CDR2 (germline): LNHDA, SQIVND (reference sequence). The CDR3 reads CASSPVSPPYEQYF.

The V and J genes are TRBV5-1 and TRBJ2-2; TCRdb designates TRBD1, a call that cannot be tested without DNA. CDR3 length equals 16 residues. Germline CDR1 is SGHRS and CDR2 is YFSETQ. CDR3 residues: CASSWSPGHNTGELFF.

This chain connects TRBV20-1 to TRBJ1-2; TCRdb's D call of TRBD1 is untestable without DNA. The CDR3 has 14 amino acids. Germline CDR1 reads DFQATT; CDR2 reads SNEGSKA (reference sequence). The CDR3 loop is CSASSTGTRGGYTF.